The text below deals with one T cell receptor beta chain. Germline V gene data show CDR1 as SGHAT and CDR2 as FQNNGV. There are 15 residues in the CDR3. V lost 2 bases, J lost 8 bases, and 6 bases stayed unmatched. The authors used template switching to add a universal primer site and gave cDNA unique molecular identifiers. Each CDR3 protein is one row after TCRdb ran MiXCR on the 5' RACE reads. Of fewer than 550,000 distinct CDR3 sequences listed, over 12% are singletons. These data belong to a study of identical twins. This sample was also put to use in a study of yellow fever vaccine responses in identical twins.

The chain has TRBV11-2 and TRBJ2-1; 10 bases agree with TRBD2. Sequenced sample: CD4+ T cells sorted from blood. The sequence was obtained from a woman aged 18-30 years in good health. CDR3 DNA: TGTGCCAGCAGCTTAATAACTAGCGGGAACGATGAGCAGTTCTTC. Its translation: CASSLITSGNDEQFF.